Listed below are T cell receptor beta chains from one sample, sequenced in a study of blood T cell repertoires in COVID-19. Sequenced by immunoSEQ multiplex PCR; TCRdb stores in-frame clones only, minus some. The sample contains some 65,000 clones, 90% to 95% of which appear only once. The sequenced material came from peripheral blood. The receptors derive from a man in his 70s with active COVID-19. CDR3s include the opening cysteine and the closing phenylalanine or tryptophan. The D gene is left open where the match is weak. For some rows the clone size is stated as once, few or many, or as a class when expanded; others skip it.

TRBD2	.	TRBV7-2	TRBJ2-3	TGTGCCAGCAGTCGGACTAGCGGCACAGATACGCAGTATTTT	CASSRTSGTDTQYF
.	once	TRBV29-1	TRBJ2-4	TGCAGCGTTGAAGGGGTCGGGGAAAACATTCAGTACTTC	CSVEGVGENIQYF
.	.	TRBV6-1	TRBJ1-2	TGTGCCAGCAGCGAAGTCGGGGTTGGAGGCTACACCTTC	CASSEVGVGGYTF
TRBD2	once	TRBV5-1	TRBJ2-1	TGCGCCAGCAGCCTCCCGTCTAGCGGGGGGGAGGAGTTCTTC	CASSLPSSGGEEFF
.	.	TRBV24-1	TRBJ2-1	TGTGCCACCAGCCGGGGAGTGCCCTACAATGAGCAGTTCTTC	CATSRGVPYNEQFF
.	.	TRBV7-9	TRBJ2-3	TGTGCCAGCAGCTCTATCCTGGTAGGTATTAGGTGGAGATTGCAGTATTTT	CASSSILVGIRWRLQYF
TRBD1	.	TRBV5-4	TRBJ2-6	TGTGCCAGCAGGGCCGGGACAGGGGGCGCTGGGGCCAACGTCCTGACTTTC	CASRAGTGGAGANVLTF
.	once	TRBV7-9	TRBJ1-1	TGTGCCAGCACCAATGGGGGGGCTGGCACTGAAGCTTTCTTT	CASTNGGAGTEAFF
.	.	TRBV7-3	TRBJ2-1	TGTGCCAGCAGCTTAAGTCAGGCGAGCAATGAGCAGTTCTTC	CASSLSQASNEQFF
.	once	TRBV7-9	TRBJ2-3	TGTGCCAGCAGATCAGGCGCTAGCACAGATACGCAGTATTTT	CASRSGASTDTQYF
TRBD1	.	TRBV30	TRBJ1-3	TGTGCCTGGACCCCGAACAGGGGCTCCGGAAACACCATATATTTT	CAWTPNRGSGNTIYF
.	.	TRBV28	TRBJ1-5	TGTGCCAGCAGTTTAACCTCTGGGCGCAATCAGCCCCAGCATTTT	CASSLTSGRNQPQHF
.	.	TRBV27	TRBJ2-5	TGTGCCAGCGGGTCTAGAGAGACCCAGTACTTC	CASGSRETQYF
.	.	TRBV6-5	TRBJ1-3	TGTGCCAGCACCTCCGGTGGGGGGTTTGGAAACACCATATATTTT	CASTSGGGFGNTIYF
TRBD1	.	TRBV28	TRBJ1-2	TGTGCCAGCAGTCCCCCCGACAGGGGAATGGACGGCTATGGCTACACCTTC	CASSPPDRGMDGYGYTF
.	.	TRBV3-1/TRBV3-2	TRBJ2-6	TGTGCCAGCAGCCAGGTCAGGTCTGGGGCCAACGTCCTGACTTTC	CASSQVRSGANVLTF
.	few	TRBV5-5	TRBJ1-1	TGTGCCAGCAGCTTGGTAGGGGGGGCGTTAACTGAAGCTTTCTTT	CASSLVGGALTEAFF
TRBD1	.	TRBV20-1	TRBJ1-3	TGCAGTGCTAGTCGAGGACAGGGCTTCTCTGGAAACACCATATATTTT	CSASRGQGFSGNTIYF
TRBD2	.	TRBV6-2/TRBV6-3	TRBJ2-5	TGTGCCAGCAGTTGGGCGTCTAGCGGACAAGAGACCCAGTACTTC	CASSWASSGQETQYF
TRBD2	.	TRBV7-2	TRBJ2-3	TGTGCCAGCAGCACAAGGCTCGCGGGGGGCACAGATACGCAGTATTTT	CASSTRLAGGTDTQYF
.	.	TRBV25-1	TRBJ1-1	TGTGCCAGCAGTAAGCCAGGGGTTGGAATCACTGAAGCTTTCTTT	CASSKPGVGITEAFF
TRBD1	.	TRBV29-1	TRBJ2-5	TGCAGCGCCCCGGGACAGGGACTTCGTAGAAGCCAAGAGACCCAGTACTTC	CSAPGQGLRRSQETQYF
.	.	TRBV11-3	TRBJ2-3	TGTGCCAGCAGCCAAGACTCAACTGGCACAGATACGCAGTATTTT	CASSQDSTGTDTQYF
TRBD1	.	TRBV5-1	TRBJ2-2	TGCGCCAGCAGCTTGGGGTCTTTACCACAGGGGTTTGTTGCCGGGGAGCTGTTTTTT	CASSLGSLPQGFVAGELFF
TRBD1	.	TRBV4-1	TRBJ1-3	TGCGCCAGCAGCCAAGAATCGGACAGGGGGCCTGGAAACACCATATATTTT	CASSQESDRGPGNTIYF
.	.	TRBV5-6	TRBJ2-6	TGTGCCAGCAGCTTGGTTCACTCTGGGGCCAACGTCCTGACTTTC	CASSLVHSGANVLTF
TRBD1	once	TRBV19	TRBJ2-2	TGTGCCAGTAGGAGAGGGGGCGGTCGGGGCACCGGGGAGCTGTTTTTT	CASRRGGGRGTGELFF
.	.	TRBV12-3/TRBV12-4	TRBJ1-1	TGTGCCAGCCCCCCAGGGAACACTGAAGCTTTCTTT	CASPPGNTEAFF
TRBD1	.	TRBV11-1	TRBJ2-2	TGTGCCAGCCGGACAGGGGATAGCACCGGGGAGCTGTTTTTT	CASRTGDSTGELFF
TRBD1	few	TRBV6-2/TRBV6-3	TRBJ1-6	TGTGCCAGCAGCAGAACGGACAGGGGAATCAATTCACCCCTCCACTTT	CASSRTDRGINSPLHF
TRBD2	.	TRBV4-1	TRBJ2-7	TGCGCCAGCAGCCAAGCCCCCGCGGGGGGGACATACGAGCAGTACTTC	CASSQAPAGGTYEQYF
.	.	TRBV6-5	TRBJ2-2	TGTGCCAGCAGTCACTATCTGGACAAGAGCACCGGGGAGCTGTTTTTT	CASSHYLDKSTGELFF
.	.	TRBV6-5	TRBJ1-5	TGTGCCAGCAGAGTTTCAGGCGATAGCAATCAGCCCCAGCATTTT	CASRVSGDSNQPQHF
TRBD1	.	TRBV29-1	TRBJ1-2	TGCAGCGTTGAAAGGACAGGGGAGCCCAGTAGCGGTTATGGCTACACCTTC	CSVERTGEPSSGYGYTF
TRBD2	.	TRBV5-5	TRBJ2-2	TGTGCCAGCAGTCCTGGCGGGGGGGCCGGCGGGGAGCTGTTTTTT	CASSPGGGAGGELFF
.	once	TRBV18	TRBJ2-2	TGTGCCAGCTCACCACCGAGTAACACCGGGGAGCTGTTTTTT	CASSPPSNTGELFF
TRBD2	once	TRBV10-3	TRBJ2-3	TGTGCCATCAGTTCTAAACTAGCGGGGTTGGGCACAGATACGCAGTATTTT	CAISSKLAGLGTDTQYF
.	.	TRBV9	TRBJ2-1	TGTGCCAGCAGCCGAGATTCCGACTCCCCCCAGTTCTTC	CASSRDSDSPQFF
TRBD1	.	TRBV11-3	TRBJ2-3	TGTGCCAGCAGCTTAGAGTTCGACAGGGGGCCGGCAGATACGCAGTATTTT	CASSLEFDRGPADTQYF
TRBD2	.	TRBV6-5	TRBJ2-1	TGTGCCAGCAGTTACGGGCGGGGGGCCTACAATGAGCAGTTCTTC	CASSYGRGAYNEQFF
.	.	TRBV18	TRBJ1-1	TGTGCCAGCTCACCGTATCAGGGGAACACTGAAGCTTTCTTT	CASSPYQGNTEAFF
TRBD1	.	TRBV7-2	TRBJ1-2	TGTGCCAGCAGCTCCGGACAGGGGAATGGCTACACCTTC	CASSSGQGNGYTF
.	once	TRBV6-4	TRBJ2-2	TGTGCCAGCAGTGGGAGCGGGAACACCGGGGAGCTGTTTTTT	CASSGSGNTGELFF
.	.	TRBV12-3/TRBV12-4	TRBJ1-5	TGTGCCAGCAGTTCCCGGGGCAATCAGCCCCAGCATTTT	CASSSRGNQPQHF
.	once	TRBV18	TRBJ1-5	TGTGCCAGCTCACCAACGGGGATATCAAATCAGCCCCAGCATTTT	CASSPTGISNQPQHF
TRBD2	.	TRBV4-2	TRBJ2-4	TGTGCCAGCAGCCAAGTCGGGGGGGCCGGAAACATTCAGTACTTC	CASSQVGGAGNIQYF
TRBD2	.	TRBV6-5	TRBJ2-3	TGTGCCAGCAGGACTAGCGGGGGTAATACGCAGTATTTT	CASRTSGGNTQYF
TRBD1	few	TRBV19	TRBJ1-5	TGTGCCAGTAGTAGTAGAGACAGGGGGAGCTACAATCAGCCCCAGCATTTT	CASSSRDRGSYNQPQHF
.	once	TRBV19	TRBJ1-1	TGTGCCAGTGGACAGCGGAACACTGAAGCTTTCTTT	CASGQRNTEAFF
.	.	TRBV5-4	TRBJ2-2	TGTGCCAGCAGCCTCGGGTCCTTCCCGAACACCGGGGAGCTGTTTTTT	CASSLGSFPNTGELFF
.	once	TRBV7-9	TRBJ1-3	TGTGCCAGCAGCTTAGCGCGCGGCCCCAGCTCTGGAAACACCATATATTTT	CASSLARGPSSGNTIYF
.	.	TRBV5-6	TRBJ1-1	TGTGCCAGCAGCCTGGTACAGCTGAACACTGAAGCTTTCTTT	CASSLVQLNTEAFF
TRBD1	.	TRBV28	TRBJ1-6	TGTGCCAGCAGTCTTACCGGGACAGGAGGTAATTCACCCCTCCACTTT	CASSLTGTGGNSPLHF
.	.	TRBV2	TRBJ2-6	TGTGCCAGCAGTCCCATACCAACAGGGACCGGGGCCAACGTCCTGACTTTC	CASSPIPTGTGANVLTF
.	.	TRBV9	TRBJ1-1	TGTGCCAGCAGCGCACAGGACACCACTGAAGCTTTCTTT	CASSAQDTTEAFF